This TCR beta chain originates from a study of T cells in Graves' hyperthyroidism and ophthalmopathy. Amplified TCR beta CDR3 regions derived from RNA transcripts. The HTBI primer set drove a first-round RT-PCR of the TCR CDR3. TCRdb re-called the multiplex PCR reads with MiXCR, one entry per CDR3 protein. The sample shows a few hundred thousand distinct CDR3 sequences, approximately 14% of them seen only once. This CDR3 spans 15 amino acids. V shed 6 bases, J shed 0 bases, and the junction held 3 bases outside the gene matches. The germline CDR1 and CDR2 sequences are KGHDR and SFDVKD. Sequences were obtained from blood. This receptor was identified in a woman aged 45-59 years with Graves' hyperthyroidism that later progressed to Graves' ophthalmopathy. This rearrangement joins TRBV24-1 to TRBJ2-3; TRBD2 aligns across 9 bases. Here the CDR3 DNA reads TGTGCCACCAGTCCTAGCGGGGTGAGCACAGATACGCAGTATTTT. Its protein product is CATSPSGVSTDTQYF.